This section outlines one T cell receptor beta chain sequence together with its context. Its antigen is not identified. CDR1 is SEHNR and CDR2 is FQNEAQ in the germline V gene (reference sequence). The CDR3 has 12 residues. V shed 6 bases and J shed 3 bases, with 9 bases lying between them. This sample is part of a study of shared clonotypes between healthy human individuals. Study details: With ages of 18 to 49, the donors were two women and three men. Donors had three CD4 naive, three CD4 memory, two CD8 naive and one CD8 memory plate apiece. Study conclusions and caveats: The genetic and exposure-history diversity represented was limited by few donors. Naive CD4 clonotype sharing across four donors was about 5.3%.

Naivety among CD8 cells was defined by CD45RO negativity and positive CCR7 selection, thereby excluding terminally differentiated effector memory CD45RA+ cells. Data came from immunoSEQ multiplex PCR; TCRdb stores just in-frame clones and leaves some out. Of hundreds of thousands of clones in the sample, 90% to 95% were seen once. The V and J genes are TRBV7-9 and TRBJ2-7; D is uncertain. Source material: naive CD8+ T cells sorted from blood. The TCR sequence derives from a man aged 25-45 years in good health. The CDR3 DNA is TGTGCCAGCAGGACCGACAACTACGAGCAGTACTTC. Its protein is CASRTDNYEQYF.